This TCR beta chain was captured by sequencing in a study of T-cell memory formation after mild COVID-19. CDR1 MNHEY and CDR2 SVGAGI come from the germline V gene. The CDR3 extends over 16 amino acids. Trimming took 4 bases from V and 0 from J; bases not matched to a gene: 6. TCRdb reprocessed the 5' RACE reads with MiXCR, giving one entry per CDR3 protein. The table records hundreds of thousands of distinct CDR3 sequences, 28% of them present only once. The sequencing input was PBMCs or a T cell subset sorted from them (not recorded which). The sequence was collected from an adult woman who had mild COVID-19 (a few samples of this study predate the infection). Cell type and time point are not known. The chain carries TRBV6-5 and TRBJ2-7; 10 positions agree with TRBD2. CDR3 sequence: CASSSRTSGPSYEQYF. The CDR3 coding sequence is TGTGCCAGCAGTTCCCGGACTAGCGGTCCCTCCTACGAGCAGTACTTC.